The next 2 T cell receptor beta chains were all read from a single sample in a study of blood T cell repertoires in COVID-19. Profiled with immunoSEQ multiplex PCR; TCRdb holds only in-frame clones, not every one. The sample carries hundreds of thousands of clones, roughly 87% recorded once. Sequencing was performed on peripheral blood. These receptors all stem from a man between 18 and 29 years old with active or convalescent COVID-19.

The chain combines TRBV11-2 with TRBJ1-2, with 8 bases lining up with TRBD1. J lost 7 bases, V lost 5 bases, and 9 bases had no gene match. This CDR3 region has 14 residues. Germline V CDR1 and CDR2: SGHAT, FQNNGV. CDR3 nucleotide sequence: TGTGCCAGCAGCGCGGACAGGGCGTTTAGTGGCTACACCTTC. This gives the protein CASSADRAFSGYTF.

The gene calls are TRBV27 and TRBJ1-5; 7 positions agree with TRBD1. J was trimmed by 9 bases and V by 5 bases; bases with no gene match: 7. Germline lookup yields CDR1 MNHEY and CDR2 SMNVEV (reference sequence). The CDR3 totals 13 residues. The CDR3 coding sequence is TGTGCCAGCAGTCTAGGGGGCTTCGGGCCCCAGCATTTT. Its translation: CASSLGGFGPQHF.